This section outlines one T cell receptor beta chain sequence together with its context. The antigen remains unidentified. The CDR3 consists of 15 residues. Trimming removed 2 bases at V and 5 bases at J, with 16 bases between. Germline V gene lookup returns CDR1 SGHDT and CDR2 YYEEEE. PCR involved 60 Vbeta and 13 Jbeta primers. Assay used: immunoSEQ multiplex PCR; TCRdb lists only in-frame clones, some missing. Among fewer than 200,000 clones listed, about 90% were seen once. This entry is derived from a study of cytomegalovirus exposure and HLA in healthy donors. In the study overall: Clustering assigned 81% of the approximately 370 genotyped donors to the Caucasian-associated ancestry cluster. Study-level results: Excluded were some V segments that proved indistinguishable, including TRBV6-2 and TRBV6-3.

This chain joins TRBV5-6 and TRBJ2-5, with D possibly being TRBD1 (6 bases). Material: PBMCs. This TCR was recovered from a girl under two years old in good health and CMV-seronegative. CDR3 DNA: TGTGCCAGCAGCTTACCTACAGGGTCAGGGGAGACCCAGTACTTC. Amino acids: CASSLPTGSGETQYF.